Listed below are T cell receptor beta chains from one sample, sequenced in a study of cytomegalovirus exposure and HLA in healthy donors. Produced via immunoSEQ multiplex PCR; TCRdb's table is partial and in-frame only. The table includes more than 130,000 clones, roughly three quarters detected once. Sequencing was performed on PBMCs. The receptors shown here come from a man between 18 and 29 years old in good health and CMV-seronegative. The CDR3 runs from the conserved cysteine through the conserved F or W. A D gene is named only where the DNA matches it firmly. Size is stated for part of the rows, as once, few or many counts, or as a class when the clone is expanded.

clone_size j_call v_call cdr3_length d_call cdr3_aa cdr3_nt
- TRBJ1-1 TRBV5-6 13 - CASSGGVNTEAFF TGTGCCAGCAGCGGCGGGGTTAACACTGAAGCTTTCTTT
once TRBJ2-3 TRBV11-3 12 - CASSLGGDTQYF TGTGCCAGCAGCTTAGGCGGAGATACGCAGTATTTT
once TRBJ2-7 TRBV29-1 14 TRBD2 CSVSGLAGVYEQYF TGCAGCGTGAGCGGACTAGCGGGAGTCTACGAGCAGTACTTC
- TRBJ1-1 TRBV6-1 13 TRBD1 CASPQGRNTEAFF TGTGCCAGCCCACAGGGGCGGAACACTGAAGCTTTCTTT
few TRBJ2-7 TRBV5-6 14 TRBD1 CASSPGTGIYEQYF TGTGCCAGCAGCCCCGGGACAGGGATCTACGAGCAGTACTTC
- TRBJ2-7 TRBV10-3 13 TRBD2 CAMAGGDSYEQYF TGTGCCATGGCGGGGGGGGACTCCTACGAGCAGTACTTC
- TRBJ2-5 TRBV6-6 14 - CASRTPLAEETQYF TGTGCCAGCAGAACCCCTCTAGCAGAGGAGACCCAGTACTTC
- TRBJ1-2 TRBV4-1 17 TRBD1 CASSQVQGAHSNYGYTF TGCGCCAGCAGCCAAGTCCAGGGGGCGCATTCTAACTATGGCTACACCTTC
- TRBJ2-3 TRBV12-2 18 - CASRFPPTGYLWTDTQYF TGTGCAAGTCGCTTTCCGCCGACAGGGTATCTATGGACAGATACGCAGTATTTT
- TRBJ2-3 TRBV27 13 - CASSLSFTDTQYF TGTGCCAGCAGTCTCTCTTTCACAGATACGCAGTATTTT
- TRBJ2-5 TRBV5-6 15 TRBD2 CASSHRAGGPETQYF TGTGCCAGCAGCCACCGTGCGGGGGGTCCGGAGACCCAGTACTTC
once TRBJ1-2 TRBV28 13 - CASSPGHNGGYTF TGTGCCAGCAGTCCGGGACATAACGGCGGCTACACCTTC
few TRBJ1-1 TRBV29-1 13 - CSVEVQLNTEAFF TGCAGCGTTGAGGTACAGTTGAACACTGAAGCTTTCTTT
few TRBJ1-5 TRBV7-2 16 - CASSLALQGRDQPQHF TGTGCCAGCAGCTTAGCGCTTCAGGGGAGGGATCAGCCCCAGCATTTT
- TRBJ1-5 TRBV19 15 - CASSNRLYSNQPQHF TGTGCCAGTAGTAACAGGCTGTATAGCAATCAGCCCCAGCATTTT
few TRBJ1-2 TRBV5-4 15 TRBD1 CASSLWAGGDYGYTF TGTGCCAGCAGCTTGTGGGCAGGGGGCGACTATGGCTACACCTTC
- TRBJ2-7 TRBV27 12 - CASSLLSYEQYF TGTGCCAGCAGCCTCCTGTCCTACGAGCAGTACTTC
- TRBJ1-1 TRBV2 13 - CASIMGGPPEAFF TGTGCCAGCATCATGGGGGGGCCCCCTGAAGCTTTCTTT
- TRBJ1-5 TRBV9 17 TRBD1 CASSVKQGKISNQPQHF TGTGCCAGCAGCGTAAAACAGGGGAAGATTAGCAATCAGCCCCAGCATTTT
- TRBJ2-7 TRBV6-5 15 TRBD1 CASSYSQGAAYEQYF TGTGCCAGCAGTTACTCACAGGGGGCTGCCTACGAGCAGTACTTC
- TRBJ1-1 TRBV5-1 17 TRBD1 CASSLGLRTGSVTEAFF TGCGCCAGCAGCTTGGGGCTTAGGACAGGGTCGGTGACTGAAGCTTTCTTT
once TRBJ2-3 TRBV19 16 - CASSRPRWERTDTQYF TGTGCCAGTAGTAGGCCCAGATGGGAGCGCACAGATACGCAGTATTTT
few TRBJ2-5 TRBV6-1 16 TRBD2 CASSVVLAGHQETQYF TGTGCCAGCAGTGTAGTTCTAGCGGGTCATCAAGAGACCCAGTACTTC
- TRBJ1-5 TRBV21-1 16 - CASSSSWDRDNQPQHF TGTGCCAGCAGCAGTTCGTGGGACAGGGACAATCAGCCCCAGCATTTT
- TRBJ2-3 TRBV30 15 TRBD2 CAWSGLAVTTDTQYF TGTGCCTGGAGTGGGCTAGCGGTAACCACAGATACGCAGTATTTT
few TRBJ1-1 TRBV5-4 14 - CASSPTGTLTEAFF TGTGCCAGCAGCCCGACCGGGACATTAACTGAAGCTTTCTTT
- TRBJ2-1 TRBV7-3 12 - CASSPQGGPRVF TGTGCCAGCAGCCCGCAAGGAGGCCCACGGGTCTTC
- TRBJ2-7 TRBV18 13 TRBD2 CASSPRGFYEQYF TGTGCCAGCTCACCGCGGGGGTTCTACGAGCAGTACTTC
- TRBJ2-2 TRBV11-2 15 - CASSLDGPRGGELFF TGTGCCAGCAGCTTAGACGGGCCAAGGGGGGGGGAGCTGTTTTTT
- TRBJ1-1 TRBV5-8 15 - CASNGEESQNTEAFF TGTGCCAGCAACGGGGAGGAGTCCCAGAACACTGAAGCTTTCTTT
- TRBJ2-3 TRBV11-2 19 TRBD1 CASSPRQLGQGLSTDTQYF TGTGCCAGCAGCCCCCGGCAGTTGGGACAGGGCCTAAGCACAGATACGCAGTATTTT